A single sample gave rise to the 8 T cell receptor beta chains below, sequenced in a study of T cells in Graves' hyperthyroidism and ophthalmopathy. Template material for amplifying TCR beta CDR3 regions consisted of RNA transcripts. The TCR CDR3 first-round RT-PCR relied on the HTBI primer set. TCRdb redid the calling of the multiplex PCR reads with MiXCR, one entry per CDR3 protein. The sample holds nearly 110,000 distinct CDR3 sequences; roughly 15% are singletons and the top ten take less than 50%. Sequencing used blood. The receptors originated from a woman in her forties or fifties with Graves' hyperthyroidism.

This clonotype was picked up many times. CDR3 in DNA: TGTGCCAGCAGCTTAGATTACGGTAAGCGGGAGCAGTTCTTC. Translated: CASSLDYGKREQFF. The rearrangement uses TRBV11-2 and TRBJ2-1, with D perhaps TRBD2 (5 bases). Germline CDR1 reads SGHAT; CDR2 reads FQNNGV. V gave up 0 bases and J gave up 10 bases, with 13 bases separating them. The CDR3 contains 14 residues.

This clonotype was seen repeatedly, ten times or more. The chain is built from TRBV18 and TRBJ2-2; perhaps TRBD1 as D (6 bases). This CDR3 spans 13 amino acids. Germline lookup yields CDR1 KGHSH and CDR2 LQKENI. With 7 bases removed from V and 2 bases from J, the gap between germline ends came to 8 bases. The CDR3 region has the DNA TGTGCCAGCTGGGGACAAAACACCGGGGAGCTGTTTTTT. Its translation: CASWGQNTGELFF.

The sample holds many counts of this clonotype. This chain uses TRBV6-1 with TRBJ2-5; 9 bases are shared with TRBD2. CDR3 length equals 16 residues. Germline CDR1 reads MNHNS; CDR2 reads SASEGT. With V trimmed by 6 bases and J by 4 bases, 12 bases remained unmatched. The CDR3 region is CASSPGAGGNGETQYF. In DNA, the CDR3 is TGTGCCAGCAGCCCTGGCGCGGGGGGGAACGGAGAGACCCAGTACTTC.

The rearrangement links TRBV28 to TRBJ1-2; 8 bases map to TRBD1. The junction had 10 bases not matched to a gene; V was cut back by 6 bases and J by 4 bases. The CDR3 has 15 amino acids. Germline CDR1 MDHEN, CDR2 SYDVKM. Written as DNA, the CDR3 is TGTGCCAGCAGGACCGGGACAGGAGGACTCTATGGCTACACCTTC. This translates into CASRTGTGGLYGYTF.

This clonotype was recorded at least ten times. The V and J genes are TRBV6-1 and TRBJ1-2; no clear D. V was trimmed by 5 bases and J by 0 bases, leaving 7 bases between them. Germline CDR1 MNHNS, CDR2 SASEGT. The CDR3 covers 13 residues. The CDR3 DNA reads as TGTGCCAGCAGTATCAGCTCTAACTATGGCTACACCTTC. This translates into CASSISSNYGYTF.

Many counts were recorded for this clonotype. The chain recombines TRBV10-1 with TRBJ1-1; TRBD1 might be the D (6 bases). The V end was cut by 2 bases, the J end by 1 base, with 14 bases between. The CDR3 loop spans 16 amino acids. Germline V gives CDR1 WNHNN, CDR2 SYGVQD (reference sequence). CDR3 in DNA: TGCGCCAGCAGTGAGCCCGAAGAACAGGGGAACACTGAAGCTTTCTTT. Its protein product is CASSEPEEQGNTEAFF.

This clonotype was found many times. This sequence joins TRBV6-6 and TRBJ1-6; no firm D call. Germline lookup yields CDR1 MNHNY and CDR2 SVGAGI (reference sequence). There are 15 residues in the CDR3. The germline V and J ends were trimmed by 0 bases and 9 bases, with 12 bases remaining between them. The CDR3: CASSYSRMMASPLHF. The CDR3, as DNA: TGTGCCAGCAGTTACTCGCGGATGATGGCTTCACCCCTCCACTTT.

At least ten counts were recorded for this clonotype. The chain joins TRBV28 to TRBJ2-3; TRBD2 might be the D (5 bases). The CDR3 has 13 residues. CDR1 is MDHEN and CDR2 is SYDVKM in the germline V gene. V was shortened by 10 bases and J by 2 bases, with 13 bases between the two germline ends. The CDR3: CATSTGNTDTQYF. The DNA of the CDR3 is TGTGCCACCTCAACCGGGAACACAGATACGCAGTATTTT.